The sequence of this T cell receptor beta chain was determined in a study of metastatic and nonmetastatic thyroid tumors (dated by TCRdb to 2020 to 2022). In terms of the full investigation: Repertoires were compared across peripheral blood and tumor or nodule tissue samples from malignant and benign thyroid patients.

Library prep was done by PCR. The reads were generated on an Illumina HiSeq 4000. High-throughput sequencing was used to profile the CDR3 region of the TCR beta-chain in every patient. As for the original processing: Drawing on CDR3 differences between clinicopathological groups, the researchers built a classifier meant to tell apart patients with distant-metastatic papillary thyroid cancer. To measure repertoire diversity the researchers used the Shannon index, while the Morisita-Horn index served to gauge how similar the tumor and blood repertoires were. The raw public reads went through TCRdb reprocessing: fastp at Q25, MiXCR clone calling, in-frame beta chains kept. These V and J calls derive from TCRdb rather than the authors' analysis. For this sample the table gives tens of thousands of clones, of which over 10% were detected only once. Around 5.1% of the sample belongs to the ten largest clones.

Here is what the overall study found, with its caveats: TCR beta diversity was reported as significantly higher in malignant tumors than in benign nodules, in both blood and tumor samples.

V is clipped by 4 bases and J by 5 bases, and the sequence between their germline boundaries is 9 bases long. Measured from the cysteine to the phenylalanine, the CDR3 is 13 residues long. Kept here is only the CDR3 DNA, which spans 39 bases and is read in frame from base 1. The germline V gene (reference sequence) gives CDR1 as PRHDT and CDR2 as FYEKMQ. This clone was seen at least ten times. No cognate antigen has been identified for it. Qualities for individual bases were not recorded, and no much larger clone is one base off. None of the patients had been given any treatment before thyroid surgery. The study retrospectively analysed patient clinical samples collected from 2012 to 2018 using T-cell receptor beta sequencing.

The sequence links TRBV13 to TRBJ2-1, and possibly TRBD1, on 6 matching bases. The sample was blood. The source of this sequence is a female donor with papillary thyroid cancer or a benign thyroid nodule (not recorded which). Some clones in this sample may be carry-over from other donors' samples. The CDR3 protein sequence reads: CASSSTGNNEQFF. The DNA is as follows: TGTGCCAGCAGCTCAACAGGGAACAATGAGCAGTTCTTC.